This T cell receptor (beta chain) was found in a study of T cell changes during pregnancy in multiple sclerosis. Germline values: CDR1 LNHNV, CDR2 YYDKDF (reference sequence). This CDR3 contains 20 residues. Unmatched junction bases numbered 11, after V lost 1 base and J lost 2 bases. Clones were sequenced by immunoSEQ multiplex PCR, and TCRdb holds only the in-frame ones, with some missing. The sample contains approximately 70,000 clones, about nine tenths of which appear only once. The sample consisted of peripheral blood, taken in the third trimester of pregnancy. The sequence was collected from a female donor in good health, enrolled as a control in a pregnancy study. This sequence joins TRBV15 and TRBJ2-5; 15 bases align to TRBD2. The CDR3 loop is CATSRGVRTSGRAGQETQYF. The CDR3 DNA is TGTGCCACCAGCAGAGGGGTCCGGACTAGCGGGAGGGCGGGGCAAGAGACCCAGTACTTC.